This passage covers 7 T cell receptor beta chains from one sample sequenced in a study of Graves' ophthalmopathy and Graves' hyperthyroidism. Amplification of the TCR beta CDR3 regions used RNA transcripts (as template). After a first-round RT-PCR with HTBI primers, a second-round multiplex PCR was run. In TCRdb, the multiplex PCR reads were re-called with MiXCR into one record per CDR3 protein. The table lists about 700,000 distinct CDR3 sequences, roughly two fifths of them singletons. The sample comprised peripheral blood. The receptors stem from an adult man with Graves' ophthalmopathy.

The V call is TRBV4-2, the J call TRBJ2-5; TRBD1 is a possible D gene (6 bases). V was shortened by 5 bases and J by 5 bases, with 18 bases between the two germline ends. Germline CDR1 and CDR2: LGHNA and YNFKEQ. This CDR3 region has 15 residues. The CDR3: CASSSGQRTAETQYF. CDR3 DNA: TGTGCCAGCAGCTCCGGACAGAGAACGGCGGAGACCCAGTACTTC.

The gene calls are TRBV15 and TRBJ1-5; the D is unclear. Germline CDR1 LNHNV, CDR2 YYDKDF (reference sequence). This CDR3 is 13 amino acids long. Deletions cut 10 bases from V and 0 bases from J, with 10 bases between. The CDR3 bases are TGTGCCAGCACCGCCGCTAGCAATCAGCCCCAGCATTTT. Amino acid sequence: CASTAASNQPQHF.

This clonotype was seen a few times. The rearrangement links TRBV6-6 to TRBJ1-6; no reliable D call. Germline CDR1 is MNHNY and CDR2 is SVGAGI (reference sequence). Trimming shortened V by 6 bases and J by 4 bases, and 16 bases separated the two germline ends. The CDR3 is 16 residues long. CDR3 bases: TGTGCCAGCAGCCCCCGAAGTACGGGATATAATTCACCCCTCCACTTT. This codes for CASSPRSTGYNSPLHF.

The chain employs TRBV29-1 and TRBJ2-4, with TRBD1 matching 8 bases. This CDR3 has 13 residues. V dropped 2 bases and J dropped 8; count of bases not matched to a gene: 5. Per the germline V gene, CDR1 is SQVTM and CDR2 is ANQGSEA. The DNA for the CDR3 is TGCAGCGTTGAACAGGGGGCTGGGGACATTCAGTACTTC. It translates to CSVEQGAGDIQYF. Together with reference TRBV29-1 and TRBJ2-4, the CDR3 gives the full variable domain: SAVISQKPSRDICQRGTSLTIQCQVDSQVTMMFWYRQQPGQSLTLIATANQGSEATYESGFVIDKFPISRPNLTFSTLTVSNMSPEDSSIYLCSVEQGAGDIQYFGAGTRLSVL.

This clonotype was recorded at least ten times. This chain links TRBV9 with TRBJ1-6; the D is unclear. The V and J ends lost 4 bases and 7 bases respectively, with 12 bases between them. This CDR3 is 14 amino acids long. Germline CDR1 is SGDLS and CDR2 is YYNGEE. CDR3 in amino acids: CASSLPGGNSPLHF. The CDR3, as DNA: TGTGCCAGCAGCCTGCCAGGAGGAAATTCACCCCTCCACTTT.

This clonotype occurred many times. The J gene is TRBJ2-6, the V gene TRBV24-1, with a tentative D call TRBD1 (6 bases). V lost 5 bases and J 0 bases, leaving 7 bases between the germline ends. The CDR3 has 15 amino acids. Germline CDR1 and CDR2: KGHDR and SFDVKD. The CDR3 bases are TGTGCCACCAGTGTAGGGGGCTCTGGGGCCAACGTCCTGACTTTC. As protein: CATSVGGSGANVLTF.

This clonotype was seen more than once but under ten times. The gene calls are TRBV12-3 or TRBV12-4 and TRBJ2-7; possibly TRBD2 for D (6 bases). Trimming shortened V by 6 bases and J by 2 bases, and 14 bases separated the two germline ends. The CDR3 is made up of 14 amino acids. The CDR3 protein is CASRPGSGTYEQYF. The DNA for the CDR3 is TGTGCCAGCAGGCCCGGGAGTGGGACCTACGAGCAGTACTTC.